This entry concerns a single TCR beta chain. The sample originates from a study of blood T cell repertoires in COVID-19. Only in-frame clones appear in the TCRdb table, and some are missing; sequencing was by immunoSEQ multiplex PCR. The sample lists hundreds of thousands of clones; over 75% were seen once. The CDR3 consists of 14 residues. Trimming left V 2 bases short and J 6 bases short, with 12 bases between. Germline-derived CDR1 and CDR2 are KGHDR and SFDVKD. The V and J genes are TRBV24-1 and TRBJ1-1; tentative D call: TRBD1 (6 bases). Sequencing was performed on PBMCs or T cells enriched from blood (not recorded which). This sequence originates from a woman in her thirties or forties with acute COVID-19. CDR3 loop: CATSDSTGLSEAFF. The CDR3 nucleotides read TGTGCCACCAGTGATTCTACAGGGTTGTCTGAAGCTTTCTTT.